These 25 T cell receptor beta chains originate from one sample sequenced in a study of early T cells in non-severe SARS-CoV-2 infection. TCRdb redid the calling of the 5' RACE reads with MiXCR, one entry per CDR3 protein. The sample carries some 67,000 distinct CDR3 sequences, around 13% recorded once. Material for sequencing was whole blood. The receptors were sampled from an adult who was a healthcare worker with PCR-confirmed SARS-CoV-2 infection or an uninfected control (not recorded which).

This chain links TRBV7-8 with TRBJ2-3; D is undetermined. Trimming cost V 4 bases and J 4 bases, with 12 bases left between them. Germline V CDR1 and CDR2: SGHVS, FQNEAQ. This CDR3 region has 14 residues. The CDR3 bases are TGTGCCAGCAGCTCCCCGGTAGTATCAGATACGCAGTATTTT. Protein: CASSSPVVSDTQYF.

This clonotype was recorded at least ten times. The chain couples TRBV10-1 to TRBJ2-7; 9 nucleotides agree with TRBD1. The germline V gene has CDR1 WNHNN and CDR2 SYGVQD (reference sequence). The ends lost 11 bases at V and 4 bases at J; junction bases unmatched: 6. The CDR3 runs 12 residues. CDR3 amino acids: CADRDREYEQYF. DNA for the CDR3: TGCGCCGACCGGGACAGGGAATACGAGCAGTACTTC.

In this sample, this clonotype turned up many times. This chain connects TRBV27 to TRBJ1-5; a possible D gene is TRBD1 (5 bases). The V gene's germline CDR1 is MNHEY and CDR2 SMNVEV (reference sequence). CDR3 length: 15 amino acids. V lost 2 bases, J lost 1 base, and 9 bases lay in between. The CDR3 loop is CASSLGGGSNQPQHF. The DNA for the CDR3 is TGTGCCAGCAGTTTAGGGGGGGGGAGCAATCAGCCCCAGCATTTT.

This clonotype was recorded at least ten times. The chain carries TRBV6-4 and TRBJ2-3; D is unresolved. V was shortened by 5 bases and J by 6 bases, with 12 bases between the two germline ends. The germline V gene has CDR1 MRHNA and CDR2 SNTAGT. The CDR3 is 13 residues long. CDR3 nucleotides: TGTGCCAGCAGTAACGACGAGACCGATACGCAGTATTTT. As protein: CASSNDETDTQYF.

This clonotype appeared many times. This chain joins TRBV12-5 and TRBJ1-5; D gene unclear. There are 13 residues in the CDR3. CDR1 is LGHNT, CDR2 FRNRAP, per germline. V was shortened by 6 bases and J by 6 bases, with 12 bases between the two germline ends. The DNA of the CDR3 is TGTGCTAGTGGAATAATGGGCCGTCAGCCCCAGCATTTT. This sequence encodes CASGIMGRQPQHF.

CDR3 nucleotide sequence: TGCGCCAGCAGCACCTCAGGGAGGGGAGGCGGTGAGCAGTTCTTC. Protein sequence: CASSTSGRGGGEQFF. The gene calls are TRBV5-1 and TRBJ2-1, with 7 nucleotides matching TRBD2. The CDR3 is 15 amino acids. V dropped 4 bases and J dropped 9; count of bases not matched to a gene: 13. CDR1 and CDR2 (germline): SGHRS, YFSETQ.

V usage is TRBV12-3 or TRBV12-4 and J usage is TRBJ2-2, with no clear D. V lost 3 bases, J lost 7 bases, and 3 bases lay in between. This CDR3 region has 11 residues. The CDR3 is CASSFSGELFF. The CDR3 nucleotides read TGTGCCAGCAGTTTCAGCGGGGAGCTGTTTTTT.

V and J are TRBV5-1 and TRBJ2-5; 8 bases map to TRBD1. J gave up 3 bases and V 9 bases, and 4 bases lay outside the gene matches. Germline V gene lookup returns CDR1 SGHRS and CDR2 YFSETQ. The CDR3 is made up of 12 amino acids. In DNA, the CDR3 is TGCGCCACGGGGACAGGTGAAGAGACCCAGTACTTC. Translation gives CATGTGEETQYF.

This clonotype came up a few times. J is TRBJ1-1 and V is TRBV29-1; D is unresolved. The CDR3 contains 13 residues. V was cut by 3 bases and J by 3 bases, with 11 bases left in between. The germline CDR1 and CDR2 sequences are SQVTM and ANQGSEA. CDR3 residues: CSVERQTDTEAFF. The DNA of the CDR3 is TGCAGCGTTGAGCGGCAGACTGACACTGAAGCTTTCTTT.

This clonotype was recorded at least ten times. The J gene is TRBJ2-6, the V gene TRBV6-1; D gene unclear. The V end was cut by 6 bases, the J end by 0 bases, with 9 bases between. The CDR3 loop spans 15 amino acids. Germline V gene lookup returns CDR1 MNHNS and CDR2 SASEGT. CDR3 nucleotide sequence: TGTGCCAGCAGCCTATCCGCCTCTGGGGCCAACGTCCTGACTTTC. This gives the protein CASSLSASGANVLTF.

This clonotype was picked up many times. This sequence joins TRBV6-1 and TRBJ1-4, with D tentatively TRBD1 (5 bases). V was trimmed by 6 bases and J by 3 bases, leaving 8 bases between them. The CDR3 contains 13 residues. Germline V gene lookup returns CDR1 MNHNS and CDR2 SASEGT. The CDR3 coding sequence is TGTGCCAGCAGGGTGACAGCTAATGAAAAACTGTTTTTT. Amino acid sequence: CASRVTANEKLFF.

The genes are TRBV3-2 and TRBJ2-1; TRBD1 is the table's D call and was not checked against the DNA. TRBV3-2 is listed as a pseudogene. This CDR3 contains 17 residues. The CDR3 loop reads CASSQEGRGGIPAEQFF. The CDR3 coding sequence is TGTGCCAGCAGCCAAGAGGGTAGGGGGGGCATCCCTGCTGAGCAGTTCTTC.

At least ten counts were recorded for this clonotype. V usage is TRBV11-2 and J usage is TRBJ2-7; D remains ambiguous. Trimming stripped 0 bases from V and 6 bases from J, with 9 bases between. Germline assignment: CDR1 SGHAT and CDR2 FQNNGV. This CDR3 comprises 13 residues. The CDR3 here is CASSLEYGFEQYF. The CDR3, as DNA: TGTGCCAGCAGCTTAGAGTACGGGTTCGAGCAGTACTTC.

A few counts support this clonotype. J is TRBJ2-1 and V is TRBV18; possible D gene TRBD2, 5 bases. Germline assignment: CDR1 KGHSH and CDR2 LQKENI. Trimming removed 9 bases at V and 5 bases at J, with 20 bases between. The CDR3 has 15 residues. CDR3 coding DNA: TGTGCCAGTACAAATCCGGGAAATAATGACAATGAGCAGTTCTTC. Its protein is CASTNPGNNDNEQFF.

In this sample, this clonotype turned up many times. This rearrangement joins TRBV6-1 to TRBJ1-5; D not certain. CDR3 size: 16 residues. The V end was cut by 7 bases, the J end by 2 bases, with 18 bases between. Germline V gene data show CDR1 as MNHNS and CDR2 as SASEGT. In nucleotides, the CDR3 is TGTGCCAGCACAAGAGAAAAGACCTACGGCAATCAGCCCCAGCATTTT. This gives the protein CASTREKTYGNQPQHF.

In this sample, this clonotype turned up many times. The genes are TRBV6-4 and TRBJ2-1, with D tentatively TRBD1 or TRBD2 (5 bases each). The germline CDR1 and CDR2 sequences are MRHNA and SNTAGT. V was cut by 2 bases and J by 10 bases, with 12 bases left in between. This CDR3 comprises 13 residues. The CDR3 spells CASSDGTPWEQFF. In DNA, the CDR3 is TGTGCCAGCAGTGACGGGACCCCCTGGGAGCAGTTCTTC.

This clonotype was found many times. The V gene is TRBV7-6, the J gene TRBJ2-5, with D perhaps matching TRBD1 (5 bases). CDR3 length: 14 amino acids. The germline gives CDR1 SGHVS, CDR2 FNYEAQ. V was trimmed by 2 bases and J by 1 base, leaving 8 bases between them. The CDR3 sequence: CASSLYQGQETQYF. Here the CDR3 DNA reads TGTGCCAGCAGCTTATACCAGGGCCAAGAGACCCAGTACTTC.

This clonotype was recorded at least ten times. The chain joins TRBV21-1 to TRBJ2-1; the DNA was not used to check the table's D call, TRBD2. TRBV21-1 counts as a pseudogene. This CDR3 has 15 amino acids. The chain's CDR3 is CASSERLAGVYEQFF. In DNA, the CDR3 is TGTGCCAGCAGCGAACGACTAGCGGGAGTTTATGAGCAGTTCTTC.

The V and J genes are TRBV4-1 and TRBJ2-5, with 13 positions matching TRBD2. The germline V gene encodes CDR1 MGHRA and CDR2 YSYEKL. This CDR3 is 16 amino acids long. V shed 1 base, J shed 3 bases, and the junction held 2 bases outside the gene matches. The CDR3, as DNA: TGCGCCAGCAGCCAAGTGGGACTAGCGGGGAAAGAGACCCAGTACTTC. Encoded protein: CASSQVGLAGKETQYF.

V and J are TRBV5-5 and TRBJ1-1, with unresolved D. The CDR3 has 14 residues. The V end was cut by 4 bases, the J end by 1 base, with 11 bases between. The germline V gene has CDR1 SGHKS and CDR2 YYEKEE (reference sequence). This chain's CDR3 is CASSTTPGNTEAFF. As DNA, the CDR3 is TGTGCCAGCAGCACCACCCCGGGGAACACTGAAGCTTTCTTT.

The chain recombines TRBV7-9 with TRBJ1-1, with TRBD1 matching over 10 bases. The CDR3 loop spans 14 amino acids. Looked up from germline, CDR1 is SEHNR and CDR2 is FQNEAQ (reference sequence). Trimming at V came to 4 bases and at J to 2 bases, leaving 1 base not matched to a gene. The CDR3 is CASSWDRGNTEAFF. As DNA, the CDR3 is TGTGCCAGCAGCTGGGACAGGGGTAACACTGAAGCTTTCTTT.

This clonotype was seen repeatedly, ten times or more. The rearrangement joins TRBV6-5 to TRBJ2-7; a weak D match, TRBD1 (6 bases). Germline V lookup: CDR1 MNHEY, CDR2 SVGAGI. Trimming removed 5 bases from V and 3 bases from J, with 11 bases in between. The CDR3 consists of 13 residues. The CDR3 is CASSAPGHYEQYF. The CDR3 DNA sequence: TGTGCCAGCAGTGCACCGGGACACTACGAGCAGTACTTC.

The chain carries TRBV28 and TRBJ2-1; 7 bases agree with TRBD2. The CDR3 spans 14 residues. V was pared by 7 bases and J by 4 bases, with 7 bases of the junction left unmatched. Germline CDR1 is MDHEN and CDR2 is SYDVKM. CDR3 protein: CASTSSGLYNEQFF. For the CDR3, the DNA is TGTGCCAGCACCTCTAGCGGCTTATACAATGAGCAGTTCTTC.

This clonotype turned up a few times. The CDR3 bases are TGTGCCAGCAGTGAAGCGCCGGGAGGGGAGACCCAGTACTTC. Translating gives CASSEAPGGETQYF. This chain connects TRBV2 to TRBJ2-5, with TRBD2 identical over 8 bases. Losses at the gene ends were 0 bases for V and 5 bases for J; bases not matched to a gene: 2. This CDR3 comprises 14 residues. Germline loops: CDR1 SNHLY, CDR2 FYNNEI. Full variable domain (outside the CDR3, taken from reference TRBV2 and TRBJ2-5): EPEVTQTPSHQVTQMGQEVILRCVPISNHLYFYWYRQILGQKVEFLVSFYNNEISEKSEIFDDQFSVERPDGSNFTLKIRSTKLEDSAMYFCASSEAPGGETQYFGPGTRLLVL.

There are a few counts of this clonotype. The chain is built from TRBV29-1 and TRBJ2-5; 8 bases agree with TRBD1. The CDR3 extends over 13 amino acids. Germline V gene sequence: CDR1 SQVTM, CDR2 ANQGSEA. J gave up 4 bases and V 7 bases, and 8 bases lay outside the gene matches. CDR3 nucleotides: TGCAGCGCCTCACAGGGGGGCGGAGAGACCCAGTACTTC. Translating gives CSASQGGGETQYF.